The present T cell receptor (beta chain) was sequenced within a study of blood T cells in healthy people across ages. A second PCR of about 6 to 12 cycles used a sample-barcoded 5' primer and a J-beta primer mix. Each CDR3 protein gets one entry after TCRdb re-called the 5' RACE reads with MiXCR. The data hold about 800,000 distinct CDR3 sequences, with 58% observed a single time. V lost 5 bases to trimming and J lost 4 bases, with 15 bases between them. There are 14 residues in the CDR3. Per the germline V gene, CDR1 is SGHTA and CDR2 is FQGNSA. Sequencing was performed on blood. The rearrangement uses TRBV7-2 and TRBJ2-7; no clear D gene. The sequence was collected from a man in his thirties or forties in good health. The CDR3 region has the DNA TGTGCCAGCAGCCGGACGCTCGCCCCGTACGAGCAGTACTTC. Translated: CASSRTLAPYEQYF.